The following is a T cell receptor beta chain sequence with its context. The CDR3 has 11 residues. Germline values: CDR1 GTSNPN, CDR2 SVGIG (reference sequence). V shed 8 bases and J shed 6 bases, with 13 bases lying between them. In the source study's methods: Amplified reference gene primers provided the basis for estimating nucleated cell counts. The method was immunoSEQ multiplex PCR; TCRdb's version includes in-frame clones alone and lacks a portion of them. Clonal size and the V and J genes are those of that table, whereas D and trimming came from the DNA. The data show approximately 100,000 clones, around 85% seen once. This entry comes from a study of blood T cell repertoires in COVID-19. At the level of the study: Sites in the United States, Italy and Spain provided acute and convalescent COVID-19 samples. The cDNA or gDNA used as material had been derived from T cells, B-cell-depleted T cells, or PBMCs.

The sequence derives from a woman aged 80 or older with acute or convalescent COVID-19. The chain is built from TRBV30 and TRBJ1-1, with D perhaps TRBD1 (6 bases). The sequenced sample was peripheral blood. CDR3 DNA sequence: TGTGCCAGTTTCAGGGGAGCTGAAGCTTTCTTT. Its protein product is CASFRGAEAFF. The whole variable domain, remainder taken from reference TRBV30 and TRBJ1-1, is SQTIHQWPATLVQPVGSPLSLECTVEGTSNPNLYWYRQAAGRGLQLLFYSVGIGQISSEVPQNLSASRPQDRQFILSSKKLLLSDSGFYLCASFRGAEAFFGQGTRLTVV.